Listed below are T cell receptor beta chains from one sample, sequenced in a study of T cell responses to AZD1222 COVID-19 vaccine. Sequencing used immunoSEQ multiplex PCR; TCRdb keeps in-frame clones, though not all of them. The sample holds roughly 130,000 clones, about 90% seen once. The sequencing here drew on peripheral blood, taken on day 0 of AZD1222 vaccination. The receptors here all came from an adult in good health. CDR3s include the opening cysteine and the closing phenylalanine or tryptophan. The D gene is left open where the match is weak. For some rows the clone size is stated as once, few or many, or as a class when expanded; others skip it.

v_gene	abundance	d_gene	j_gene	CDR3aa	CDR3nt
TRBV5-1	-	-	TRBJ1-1	CASSLSPAGTEAFF	TGCGCCAGCAGCTTGTCCCCTGCGGGCACTGAAGCTTTCTTT
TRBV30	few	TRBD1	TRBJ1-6	CAWSWTGGSSPLHF	TGTGCCTGGTCATGGACAGGGGGAAGTTCACCCCTCCACTTT
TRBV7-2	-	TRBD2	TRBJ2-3	CASSLRRGWSDTQYF	TGTGCCAGCAGCTTAAGGCGGGGGTGGTCAGATACGCAGTATTTT
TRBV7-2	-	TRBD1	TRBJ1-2	CASIQGGSNYGYTF	TGTGCCAGCATCCAGGGGGGGAGTAACTATGGCTACACCTTC
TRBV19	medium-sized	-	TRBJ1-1	CASSTGKWTEAFF	TGTGCCAGTAGTACTGGAAAGTGGACCGAAGCTTTCTTT
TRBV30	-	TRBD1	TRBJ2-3	CAWSQGAPDTQYF	TGTGCCTGGAGCCAGGGGGCCCCCGATACGCAGTATTTT
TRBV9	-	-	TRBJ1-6	CASSVGPGGNSPLHF	TGTGCCAGCAGCGTAGGCCCGGGAGGAAATTCACCCCTCCACTTT
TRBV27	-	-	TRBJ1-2	CASSFDRLYGYTF	TGTGCCAGCAGTTTCGACAGGCTCTATGGCTACACCTTC
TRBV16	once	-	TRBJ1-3	CASSQSGGRSGNTIYF	TGTGCCAGCAGCCAATCGGGGGGGCGTTCTGGAAACACCATATATTTT
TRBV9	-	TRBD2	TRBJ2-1	CASSVSPMGISGGLFEQFF	TGTGCCAGCAGCGTATCGCCCATGGGGATTAGCGGGGGGCTGTTCGAGCAGTTCTTC
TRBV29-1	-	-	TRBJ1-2	CSVEDQAGGYGYTF	TGCAGCGTTGAAGATCAGGCGGGTGGGTATGGCTACACCTTC
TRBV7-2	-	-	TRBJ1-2	CASSLVGRNYGYTF	TGTGCCAGCAGCTTAGTGGGCAGGAACTATGGCTACACCTTC
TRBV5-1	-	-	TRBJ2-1	CASSLEGPRYEQFF	TGCGCCAGCAGCTTGGAAGGCCCGCGTTATGAGCAGTTCTTC
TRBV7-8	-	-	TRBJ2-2	CASSRRGASTGELFF	TGTGCCAGCAGCCGCCGGGGGGCGAGCACCGGGGAGCTGTTTTTT
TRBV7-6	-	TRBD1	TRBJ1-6	CASREQGAGSPLHF	TGTGCCAGCAGGGAACAGGGGGCGGGTTCACCCCTCCACTTT
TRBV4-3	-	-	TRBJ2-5	CASSQTLGETQYF	TGCGCCAGCAGCCAAACACTAGGGGAGACCCAGTACTTC
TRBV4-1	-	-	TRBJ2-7	CASSLFVGGSYEQYF	TGCGCCAGCAGCCTGTTTGTGGGCGGCTCCTACGAGCAGTACTTC
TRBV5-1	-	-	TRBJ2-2	CASSLRSTRSTGELFF	TGCGCCAGCAGCTTGAGATCCACCAGATCCACCGGGGAGCTGTTTTTT
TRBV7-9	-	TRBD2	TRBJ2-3	CASSRVLGTTLSTDTQYF	TGTGCCAGCAGCCGCGTCTTAGGGACTACCCTTAGCACAGATACGCAGTATTTT
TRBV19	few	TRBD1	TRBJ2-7	CASRLQGTSSYEQYF	TGTGCCAGTAGATTACAGGGGACCAGCTCCTACGAGCAGTACTTC
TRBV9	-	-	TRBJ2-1	CASSAGTPGNEQFF	TGTGCCAGCAGCGCAGGGACACCAGGCAATGAGCAGTTCTTC
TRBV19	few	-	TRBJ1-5	CASSMSWGYSNQPQHF	TGTGCCAGTAGTATGAGTTGGGGTTATAGCAATCAGCCCCAGCATTTT
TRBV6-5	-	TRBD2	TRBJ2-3	CASALAGGADTQYF	TGTGCCTCTGCCTTAGCGGGAGGGGCAGATACGCAGTATTTT
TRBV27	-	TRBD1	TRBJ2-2	CASSFLMTGDTGELFF	TGTGCCAGCAGTTTCCTAATGACAGGGGACACCGGGGAGCTGTTTTTT
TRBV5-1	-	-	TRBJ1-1	CASSQPTGGTEAFF	TGCGCCAGCAGCCAACCCACGGGGGGCACTGAAGCTTTCTTT
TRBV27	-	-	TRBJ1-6	CASSQGGSSYNSPLHF	TGTGCCAGCAGTCAAGGAGGGAGCTCCTATAATTCACCCCTCCACTTT
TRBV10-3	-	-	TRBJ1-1	CAISESMDGNTEAFF	TGTGCCATCAGTGAGTCGATGGATGGGAACACTGAAGCTTTCTTT
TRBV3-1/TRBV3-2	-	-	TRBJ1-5	CASSQDSNQPQHF	TGTGCCAGCAGCCAGGATAGCAATCAGCCCCAGCATTTT
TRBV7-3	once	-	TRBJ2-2	CASSLKEGAGTGELFF	TGTGCCAGCAGCTTAAAGGAGGGGGCGGGCACCGGGGAGCTGTTTTTT
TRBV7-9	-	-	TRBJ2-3	CASSLLILGSTDTQYF	TGTGCCAGCAGCTTATTAATTCTGGGAAGCACAGATACGCAGTATTTT
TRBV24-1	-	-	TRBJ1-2	CATSDPFGSDGYTF	TGTGCCACCAGTGATCCGTTTGGTTCAGATGGCTACACCTTC
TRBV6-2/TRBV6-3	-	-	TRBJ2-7	CASSYDGVEEQYF	TGTGCCAGCAGTTATGACGGGGTGGAGGAGCAGTACTTC
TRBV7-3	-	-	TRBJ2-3	CASRAVRGTTDTQYF	TGTGCCAGCAGGGCCGTTCGCGGAACAACAGATACGCAGTATTTT
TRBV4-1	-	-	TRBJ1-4	CASSQFGQREKLFF	TGCGCCAGCAGCCAATTTGGGCAAAGGGAAAAACTGTTTTTT
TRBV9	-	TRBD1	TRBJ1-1	CASSPNIGQGVNTEAFF	TGTGCCAGCAGCCCAAATATAGGACAGGGAGTGAACACTGAAGCTTTCTTT
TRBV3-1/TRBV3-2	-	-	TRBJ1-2	CASSQDYWGDGYTF	TGTGCCAGCAGCCAAGATTATTGGGGTGATGGCTACACCTTC
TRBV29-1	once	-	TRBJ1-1	CSVGRHLNTEAFF	TGCAGCGTTGGAAGACATCTGAACACTGAAGCTTTCTTT
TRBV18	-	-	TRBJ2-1	CASSPQRRGVPGDEQFF	TGTGCCAGCTCACCCCAGCGCCGTGGGGTGCCGGGGGATGAGCAGTTCTTC
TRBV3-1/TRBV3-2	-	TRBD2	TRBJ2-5	CASSRTSGGEQTQYF	TGTGCCAGCAGCCGGACTAGCGGGGGGGAACAGACCCAGTACTTC
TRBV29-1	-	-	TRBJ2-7	CSVGREPGGYEQYF	TGCAGCGTTGGGAGGGAGCCAGGGGGCTACGAGCAGTACTTC